Listed here is a single T cell receptor beta chain. The sample belongs to a study of T-cell reconstitution after alpha-beta-depleted transplantation in children. The CDR3 has 15 amino acids. V dropped 0 bases and J dropped 13 bases, with 17 bases sitting between them. Germline loops: CDR1 SGHRS, CDR2 YFSETQ. Unique molecular identifiers tagged the TCRbeta library. Each CDR3 protein gets one entry after TCRdb re-called the PCR reads with MiXCR. There are approximately 500,000 distinct CDR3 sequences in the sample; 25% to 30% occur only once, and 30% to 45% lies in the top ten. The material was PBMCs, obtained before TCRalphabeta/CD19-depleted stem cell transplant. This TCR was recovered from a boy in the first two years of life with Wiskott-Aldrich syndrome, due to receive a stem cell transplant. The chain carries TRBV5-1 and TRBJ2-6; D gene unclear. The CDR3 DNA reads TGCGCCAGCAGCTTGGCGCGGTCCTCGAATAGTGTCCTGACTTTC. Its translation is CASSLARSSNSVLTF.